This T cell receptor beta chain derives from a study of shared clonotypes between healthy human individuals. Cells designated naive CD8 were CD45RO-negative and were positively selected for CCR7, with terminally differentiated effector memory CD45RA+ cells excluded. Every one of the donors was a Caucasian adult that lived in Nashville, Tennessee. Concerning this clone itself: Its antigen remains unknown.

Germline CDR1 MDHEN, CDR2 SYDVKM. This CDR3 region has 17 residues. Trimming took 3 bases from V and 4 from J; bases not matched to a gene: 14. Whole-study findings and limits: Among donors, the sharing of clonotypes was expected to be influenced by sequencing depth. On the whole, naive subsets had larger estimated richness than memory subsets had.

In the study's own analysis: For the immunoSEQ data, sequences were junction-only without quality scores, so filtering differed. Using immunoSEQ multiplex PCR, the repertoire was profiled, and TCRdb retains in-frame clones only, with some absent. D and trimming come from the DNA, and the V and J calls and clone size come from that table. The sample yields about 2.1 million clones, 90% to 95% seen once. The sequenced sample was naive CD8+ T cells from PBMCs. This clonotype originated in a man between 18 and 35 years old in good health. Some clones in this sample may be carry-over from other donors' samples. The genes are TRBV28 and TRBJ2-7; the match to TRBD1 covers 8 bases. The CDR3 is CASSFPPHGQGFYEQYF. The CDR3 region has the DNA TGTGCCAGCAGTTTTCCCCCCCACGGACAGGGTTTTTACGAGCAGTACTTC.